This T cell receptor beta chain was sequenced for a study of T cells in localized non-small cell lung cancer. To note about this clone: Its antigen remains unidentified.

This CDR3 region has 13 residues. The germline V gene encodes CDR1 SGHAT and CDR2 FQNNGV. V dropped 5 bases and J dropped 0 bases, with 8 bases sitting between them. The table came from immunoSEQ multiplex PCR; TCRdb's copy has only in-frame clones and leaves some out. The repertoire holds fewer than 90,000 clones, with about four fifths as singletons. Study observations and caveats: T cell clonality was highest in uninvolved adjacent lung, above tumor. The tumor had only one region sequenced, so heterogeneity remains possible. A denser population of T cells in blood accompanied longer overall survival. Appearance in adjacent lung was seen for a median roughly 50 of the top 100 tumor clones.

The sequencing used peripheral blood, collected before any cancer treatment. The sequence was collected from a man aged 40 to 69 with stage I lung adenocarcinoma. The chain recombines TRBV11-2 with TRBJ2-7; D unclear. CDR3 region: CASSPLNSYEQYF. In nucleotides, the CDR3 is TGTGCCAGCAGCCCCCTAAACTCCTACGAGCAGTACTTC.